A selection of T cell receptor beta chains follows, all from one sample in a study of cytomegalovirus exposure and HLA in healthy donors. TCRdb's copy holds only in-frame clones and misses some; the assay was immunoSEQ multiplex PCR. The table records 100,000 to 150,000 clones, roughly four fifths of them present only once. Sequences were obtained from PBMCs. All receptors derive from a woman between 50 and 59 years old in good health and CMV-seropositive. CDR3s include the opening cysteine and the closing phenylalanine or tryptophan. A D gene is named only where the DNA matches it firmly. Expanded clones get a size class; other rows say once, few or many, or leave the size out.

v_gene: TRBV2
d_gene: NA
abundance: NA
j_gene: TRBJ1-5
CDR3nt: TGTGCCAGCAGTTACAGGGTGCAGCCCCAGCATTTT
CDR3aa: CASSYRVQPQHF

v_gene: TRBV7-9
d_gene: TRBD1
abundance: NA
j_gene: TRBJ1-1
CDR3nt: TGTTCCAGCAGCTCTAAACCCCGACAGGGGGCCCAAGAAGCTTTCTTT
CDR3aa: CSSSSKPRQGAQEAFF

v_gene: TRBV9
d_gene: NA
abundance: NA
j_gene: TRBJ1-6
CDR3nt: TGTGCCAGCAGCGTTGCCCCCGGGGGTTCACCCCTCCACTTT
CDR3aa: CASSVAPGGSPLHF

v_gene: TRBV5-4
d_gene: TRBD2
abundance: once
j_gene: TRBJ2-7
CDR3nt: TGTGCCAGCAGCCCAAGCGGGGGGTCGTCCTACGAGCAGTACTTC
CDR3aa: CASSPSGGSSYEQYF

v_gene: TRBV28
d_gene: TRBD1
abundance: few
j_gene: TRBJ2-7
CDR3nt: TGTGCCAGCAGCAGGACAGGGAGCAACGAGCAGTACTTC
CDR3aa: CASSRTGSNEQYF

v_gene: TRBV10-3
d_gene: NA
abundance: few
j_gene: TRBJ1-2
CDR3nt: TGTGCCATCAGTGAGTCAGGGGACTATGGCTACACCTTC
CDR3aa: CAISESGDYGYTF

v_gene: TRBV29-1
d_gene: NA
abundance: NA
j_gene: TRBJ2-5
CDR3nt: TGCAGCGTTGAAGAGGGCGTTCGGGAGACCCAGTACTTC
CDR3aa: CSVEEGVRETQYF

v_gene: TRBV29-1
d_gene: NA
abundance: NA
j_gene: TRBJ1-2
CDR3nt: TGCAGCGCAGGAGGAGCTAACTATGGCTACACCTTC
CDR3aa: CSAGGANYGYTF

v_gene: TRBV11-2
d_gene: TRBD2
abundance: few
j_gene: TRBJ2-3
CDR3nt: TGTGCCAGCAGCCCGAGACTAGCGGGGCGCACAGATACGCAGTATTTT
CDR3aa: CASSPRLAGRTDTQYF

v_gene: TRBV28
d_gene: TRBD2
abundance: once
j_gene: TRBJ2-5
CDR3nt: TGTGCCAGCAGTTTATTCCCCGCGGGGGAGCAGTACTTC
CDR3aa: CASSLFPAGEQYF

v_gene: TRBV5-1
d_gene: TRBD1
abundance: NA
j_gene: TRBJ2-5
CDR3nt: TGCGCCAGCAGCATAGGACAGGACCAAGAGACCCAGTACTTC
CDR3aa: CASSIGQDQETQYF

v_gene: TRBV7-2
d_gene: NA
abundance: NA
j_gene: TRBJ2-2
CDR3nt: TGTGCCAGCAGCTCTTTCGCGAACACCGGGGAGCTGCTTTTT
CDR3aa: CASSSFANTGELLF

v_gene: TRBV27
d_gene: TRBD2
abundance: NA
j_gene: TRBJ2-5
CDR3nt: TGTGCCAGCACCATGGGACTAGCGGGTACAGAGACCCAGTACTTC
CDR3aa: CASTMGLAGTETQYF

v_gene: TRBV13
d_gene: NA
abundance: NA
j_gene: TRBJ2-3
CDR3nt: TGTGCCAGCAGCTCCACAGTCCCCTTTCTCCCAGATACGCAGTATTTT
CDR3aa: CASSSTVPFLPDTQYF

v_gene: TRBV28
d_gene: NA
abundance: few
j_gene: TRBJ2-7
CDR3nt: TGTGCCAGCAGGGGGGTGGGGGGAGGCTCCTACGAGCAGTACTTC
CDR3aa: CASRGVGGGSYEQYF

v_gene: TRBV6-5
d_gene: NA
abundance: few
j_gene: TRBJ2-5
CDR3nt: TGTGCCAGCAGAGGGGGAGAGACCCAGTACTTC
CDR3aa: CASRGGETQYF

v_gene: TRBV2
d_gene: TRBD1
abundance: few
j_gene: TRBJ1-1
CDR3nt: TGTGCCATGGGGACAGGGGGCCCTGAAGCTTTCTTT
CDR3aa: CAMGTGGPEAFF

v_gene: TRBV28
d_gene: TRBD1
abundance: few
j_gene: TRBJ1-2
CDR3nt: TGTGCCAGCAGCCCCACAGGGGACTATGGCTACACCTTC
CDR3aa: CASSPTGDYGYTF

v_gene: TRBV7-2
d_gene: TRBD2
abundance: NA
j_gene: TRBJ2-1
CDR3nt: TGTGCCAGCAGCCGGTGGACTAGCGGGTCCCGGGACAATGAGCAGTTCTTC
CDR3aa: CASSRWTSGSRDNEQFF

v_gene: TRBV14
d_gene: NA
abundance: NA
j_gene: TRBJ1-4
CDR3nt: TGTGCCAGCAGCCAAGGCATATGGAGAAATAATGAAAAACTGTTTTTT
CDR3aa: CASSQGIWRNNEKLFF

v_gene: TRBV2
d_gene: NA
abundance: NA
j_gene: TRBJ2-7
CDR3nt: TGTGCCAGCACTATAGGGAGAGAATACGAGCAGTACTTC
CDR3aa: CASTIGREYEQYF

v_gene: TRBV7-8
d_gene: TRBD2
abundance: once
j_gene: TRBJ2-7
CDR3nt: TGTGCCAGCAGCTCACCCACTCCCTTCACGCGGGAGGCCTGGGGTTACGAGCAGTACTTC
CDR3aa: CASSSPTPFTREAWGYEQYF

v_gene: TRBV6-6
d_gene: TRBD1
abundance: NA
j_gene: TRBJ2-3
CDR3nt: TGTGCCAGCAGACGGACAGGTACCGCTTCCACAGATACGCAGTATTTT
CDR3aa: CASRRTGTASTDTQYF

v_gene: TRBV10-3
d_gene: TRBD1
abundance: NA
j_gene: TRBJ1-1
CDR3nt: TGTGCCATCAGTGATCCTGGACAGGATAACACTGAAGCTTTCTTT
CDR3aa: CAISDPGQDNTEAFF

v_gene: TRBV5-5
d_gene: NA
abundance: NA
j_gene: TRBJ1-4
CDR3nt: TGTGCCAGCAGCTTACTAACAACTAATGAAAAACTGTTTTTT
CDR3aa: CASSLLTTNEKLFF

v_gene: TRBV7-9
d_gene: NA
abundance: NA
j_gene: TRBJ2-7
CDR3nt: TGTTCCAGCAGCCCCCTTAACTCCTACGAGCAGTACTTC
CDR3aa: CSSSPLNSYEQYF

v_gene: TRBV28
d_gene: NA
abundance: NA
j_gene: TRBJ2-1
CDR3nt: TGTGCCAGCAGTTTACAGGCGTACAATGAGCAGTTCTTC
CDR3aa: CASSLQAYNEQFF

v_gene: TRBV7-2
d_gene: NA
abundance: NA
j_gene: TRBJ2-7
CDR3nt: TGTGCCAGCAGCTTAATCCAGGCCTACGAGCAGTACTTC
CDR3aa: CASSLIQAYEQYF

v_gene: TRBV6-1
d_gene: NA
abundance: many
j_gene: TRBJ1-1
CDR3nt: TGTGCCAGCAGGGCTCCCGGGGTCCTTGGGACTGAAGCTTTCTTT
CDR3aa: CASRAPGVLGTEAFF

v_gene: TRBV5-4
d_gene: TRBD2
abundance: NA
j_gene: TRBJ2-3
CDR3nt: TGTGCCAGCAGCTTACCCGGGACTAGCGGACTTACGCAGTATTTT
CDR3aa: CASSLPGTSGLTQYF

v_gene: TRBV11-2
d_gene: NA
abundance: NA
j_gene: TRBJ1-4
CDR3nt: TGTGCCAGCAGGAGAACCGCGGGGGGTGAAAAACTGTTTTTT
CDR3aa: CASRRTAGGEKLFF

v_gene: TRBV27
d_gene: NA
abundance: NA
j_gene: TRBJ1-2
CDR3nt: TGTGCCAGCAGTTCGAACACAGGAATCTATGGCTACACCTTC
CDR3aa: CASSSNTGIYGYTF

v_gene: TRBV10-3
d_gene: TRBD1
abundance: NA
j_gene: TRBJ2-6
CDR3nt: TGTGCCATCAGCCAGGGACAGGCGTCGGGGGCCAACGTCCTGACTTTC
CDR3aa: CAISQGQASGANVLTF

v_gene: TRBV5-6
d_gene: TRBD1
abundance: NA
j_gene: TRBJ2-3
CDR3nt: TGTGCCAGCAGCCAAACAGGGACAGGGGCAACAGATACGCAGTATTTT
CDR3aa: CASSQTGTGATDTQYF

v_gene: TRBV10-3
d_gene: NA
abundance: NA
j_gene: TRBJ2-1
CDR3nt: TGTGCCATCAGTGAGTCTAGCGGCGCTTACAATGAGCAGTTCTTC
CDR3aa: CAISESSGAYNEQFF

v_gene: TRBV7-3
d_gene: NA
abundance: NA
j_gene: TRBJ1-1
CDR3nt: TGTGCCAGCAGCCCCTACAGGAACACTGAAGCTTTCTTT
CDR3aa: CASSPYRNTEAFF

v_gene: TRBV7-2
d_gene: NA
abundance: NA
j_gene: TRBJ1-6
CDR3nt: TGTGCCAGCAGCTATGACAGCGCCTATAATTCACCCCTCCACTTT
CDR3aa: CASSYDSAYNSPLHF

v_gene: TRBV5-1
d_gene: TRBD2
abundance: NA
j_gene: TRBJ2-7
CDR3nt: TGCGCCAGCAGCTTTGGTGGGACTAGAGAGGTCGAGCAGTACTTC
CDR3aa: CASSFGGTREVEQYF

v_gene: TRBV7-8
d_gene: TRBD1
abundance: NA
j_gene: TRBJ2-5
CDR3nt: TGTGCCAGCAGCCGGGACAGACAAGAGACCCAGTACTTC
CDR3aa: CASSRDRQETQYF

v_gene: TRBV28
d_gene: TRBD1
abundance: NA
j_gene: TRBJ1-2
CDR3nt: TGTGCCAGCAATAGAGACAGGGGGATGTGGGGCTACACCTTC
CDR3aa: CASNRDRGMWGYTF

v_gene: TRBV4-1
d_gene: NA
abundance: NA
j_gene: TRBJ2-7
CDR3nt: TGCGCCAGCAGCGGACGGACAGCTGGCTACGAGCAGTACTTC
CDR3aa: CASSGRTAGYEQYF